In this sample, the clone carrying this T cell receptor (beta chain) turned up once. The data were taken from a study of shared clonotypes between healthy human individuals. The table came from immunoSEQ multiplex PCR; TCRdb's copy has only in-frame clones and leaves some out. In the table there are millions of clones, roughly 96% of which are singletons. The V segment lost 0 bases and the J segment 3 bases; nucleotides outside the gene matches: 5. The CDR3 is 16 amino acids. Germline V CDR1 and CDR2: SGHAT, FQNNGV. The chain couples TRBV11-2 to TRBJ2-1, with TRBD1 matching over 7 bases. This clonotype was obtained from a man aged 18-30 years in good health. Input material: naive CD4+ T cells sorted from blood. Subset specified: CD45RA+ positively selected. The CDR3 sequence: CASSLDFGQVYNEQFF. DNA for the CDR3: TGTGCCAGCAGCTTAGATTTCGGACAGGTCTACAATGAGCAGTTCTTC.